Presented here are 13 T cell receptor beta chains from one specimen sequenced in a study of blood T cells in healthy people across ages. A second PCR of about 6 to 11 cycles used a sample-barcoded 5' primer and a J-beta primer mix. Via MiXCR, TCRdb re-called the 5' RACE reads, giving one row per CDR3 protein. The sample includes hundreds of thousands of distinct CDR3 sequences, roughly 50% seen only once; the top ten take roughly an eighth. Source material: blood. These receptors came from a man aged 30-40 years in good health.

This clonotype has just a few counts. The V call is TRBV20-1, the J call TRBJ2-1; TRBD2 matches at 7 bases. Germline V gene sequence: CDR1 DFQATT, CDR2 SNEGSKA (reference sequence). This CDR3 has 13 amino acids. Trimming at V came to 6 bases and at J to 4 bases, leaving 6 bases not matched to a gene. In DNA, the CDR3 is TGCAGTGCGATTCGGGGGGAGTACAATGAGCAGTTCTTC. Amino acid sequence: CSAIRGEYNEQFF.

This clonotype was counted only a few times. This may stem from a read error, because a much larger clone lies one nucleotide away. The rearrangement uses TRBV7-2 and TRBJ2-7, with 10 bases that match TRBD1. This CDR3 region has 16 residues. The junction had 10 bases not matched to a gene; V was cut back by 5 bases and J by 3 bases. The germline V gene has CDR1 SGHTA and CDR2 FQGNSA. CDR3 sequence (DNA): TGTGCCAGCAGCAGCAACGCCGGGACAGGGGTCTACGAGCAGTACTTC. The encoded protein is CASSSNAGTGVYEQYF.

The rearrangement uses TRBV13 and TRBJ1-4, with D possibly TRBD1 on 6 matching bases. CDR1 is PRHDT, CDR2 FYEKMQ, per germline (reference sequence). V was clipped by 5 bases and J by 2 bases, with 15 bases between them. This CDR3 is 16 amino acids long. The chain's CDR3 is CASSRGGLPTNEKLFF. The CDR3 nucleotides read TGTGCCAGCAGCCGGGGGGGCCTACCTACTAATGAAAAACTGTTTTTT.

The J gene is TRBJ2-7, the V gene TRBV30; no clear D gene. The J call may be incorrect, as the DNA end agrees better with TRBJ2-4. The germline CDR1 and CDR2 sequences are GTSNPN and SVGIG (reference sequence). This CDR3 region has 12 residues. CDR3 in amino acids: CAWSTNRNIQYF. CDR3 DNA sequence: TGTGCCTGGAGTACAAATCGGAACATTCAGTACTTC.

The J gene is TRBJ2-1, the V gene TRBV4-1; the match to TRBD2 covers 13 bases. After removal of 3 bases from V and 7 bases from J, the junction contained 9 bases not matched to a gene. In germline, CDR1 is MGHRA, CDR2 YSYEKL. The CDR3 is made up of 17 amino acids. CDR3 bases: TGCGCCAGCAGCCACCAACTAGCGGGGGGGCTAGGAAATGAGCAGTTCTTC. Its translation: CASSHQLAGGLGNEQFF.

The J gene is TRBJ2-7, the V gene TRBV7-2; possibly TRBD2 for D (6 bases). The germline V gene has CDR1 SGHTA and CDR2 FQGNSA. The CDR3 length is 15 residues. V was trimmed by 2 bases and J by 4 bases, leaving 15 bases between them. The CDR3 coding sequence is TGTGCCAGCAGCTTACGAGCTAGCGCCGGATACGAGCAGTACTTC. Its protein is CASSLRASAGYEQYF. The whole variable domain, remainder taken from reference TRBV7-2 and TRBJ2-7, is GAGVSQSPSNKVTEKGKDVELRCDPISGHTALYWYRQSLGQGLEFLIYFQGNSAPDKSGLPSDRFSAERTGGSVSTLTIQRTQQEDSAVYLCASSLRASAGYEQYFGPGTRLTVT.

This chain joins TRBV20-1 and TRBJ2-1; weak D call: TRBD1 (5 bases). CDR1 and CDR2 (germline): DFQATT, SNEGSKA (reference sequence). The CDR3 consists of 15 residues. With 3 bases removed from V and 0 bases from J, the gap between germline ends came to 12 bases. The CDR3 DNA sequence: TGCAGTGCTAGGGGGCACCACGACTCCTACAATGAGCAGTTCTTC. Protein sequence: CSARGHHDSYNEQFF.

The J gene is TRBJ1-5, the V gene TRBV7-2; D ambiguous. CDR3 length: 15 residues. Between the trimmed V and J ends, which lost 5 bases and 0 bases, there was a span of 11 bases. Germline assignment: CDR1 SGHTA and CDR2 FQGNSA. The CDR3 DNA reads as TGTGCCAGCAGCCCCAGAGATTATAGCAATCAGCCCCAGCATTTT. Translated, it gives CASSPRDYSNQPQHF.

This clonotype was seen ten or more times. The rearrangement links TRBV29-1 to TRBJ2-3; D remains unclear. Germline V CDR1 and CDR2: SQVTM, ANQGSEA. The V end lost 5 bases, the J end lost 5 bases, and 8 bases lay between the germline ends. The CDR3 runs to 11 residues. CDR3 coding DNA: TGCAGCGTTTCCCCAGGAGATACGCAGTATTTT. This encodes CSVSPGDTQYF.

The V call is TRBV12-3 or TRBV12-4, the J call TRBJ2-3, with D perhaps assigned TRBD1 or TRBD2 (6 bases each). Trimming cost V 3 bases and J 1 base, with 14 bases left between them. The CDR3 is 16 residues long. CDR3 bases: TGTGCCAGCAGTTTCCCGGAGGAGGGGGGCACAGATACGCAGTATTTT. Amino acids: CASSFPEEGGTDTQYF.

The V call is TRBV7-3, the J call TRBJ2-5; D is unresolved. In germline, CDR1 is SGHTA, CDR2 FQGTGA. Deletions cut 3 bases from V and 5 bases from J, with 10 bases between. The length of the CDR3 is 13 residues. CDR3 sequence: CASSLQVGETQYF. The CDR3 coding sequence is TGTGCCAGCAGCTTGCAGGTCGGGGAGACCCAGTACTTC.

The chain employs TRBV7-9 and TRBJ2-6, with D perhaps assigned TRBD1 or TRBD2 (5 bases each). Germline CDR1 is SEHNR and CDR2 is FQNEAQ (reference sequence). The V end was cut by 7 bases, the J end by 0 bases, with 13 bases between. The CDR3 sequence is 16 residues long. The CDR3 here is CASNIWGNSGANVLTF. In DNA, the CDR3 is TGTGCCAGCAACATTTGGGGGAACTCTGGGGCCAACGTCCTGACTTTC.

The sample holds many counts of this clonotype. The chain carries TRBV12-3 or TRBV12-4 and TRBJ2-6; D assignment may be TRBD1 or TRBD2 (5 bases each). V was pared by 5 bases and J by 0 bases, with 14 bases between. The CDR3 contains 17 residues. The CDR3 DNA is TGTGCCAGCAGTGGGGGTATTACCCTCTCTGGGGCCAACGTCCTGACTTTC. It yields the protein CASSGGITLSGANVLTF.